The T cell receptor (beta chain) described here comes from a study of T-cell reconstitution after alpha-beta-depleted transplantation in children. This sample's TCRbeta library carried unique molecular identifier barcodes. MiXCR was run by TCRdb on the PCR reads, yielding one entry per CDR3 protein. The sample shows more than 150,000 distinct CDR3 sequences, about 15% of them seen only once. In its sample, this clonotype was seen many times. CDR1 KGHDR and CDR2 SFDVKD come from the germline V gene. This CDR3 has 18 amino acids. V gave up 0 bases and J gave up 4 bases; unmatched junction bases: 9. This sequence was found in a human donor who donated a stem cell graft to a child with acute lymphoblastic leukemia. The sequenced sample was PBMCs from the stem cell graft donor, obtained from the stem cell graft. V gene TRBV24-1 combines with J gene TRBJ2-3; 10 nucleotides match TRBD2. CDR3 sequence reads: CATSDLRRAGGQADTQYF. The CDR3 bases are TGTGCCACCAGTGATTTGAGGCGAGCGGGAGGGCAAGCAGATACGCAGTATTTT.